This T cell receptor beta chain originates from a study of T-cell reconstitution after alpha-beta-depleted transplantation in children (dated by TCRdb to about 2016). Regarding the study in general: Using TCR repertoire profiling, the study quantitatively followed how T-cell immune reconstitution unfolded in children after TCRalphabeta/CD19-depleted allogeneic hematopoietic cell transplantation. The study at large found these results: About two months after transplant, the apparently early recovery of alphabetaT-cell counts reportedly depended on just several hundred clones that had expanded rapidly and came from non-depleted graft cells. Hyperexpanded clone frequencies declined over subsequent months; after one year, T-cell counts and TCRbeta diversity were mostly attributed to newly produced T cells. In some patients, the high TCRbeta diversity seen at day 60 was put down to recipient T cells and intrathymic progenitors that had survived conditioning.

This clonotype appeared many times. No cognate antigen has been identified for it. No clone much larger than this one lies a single base away; base qualities are absent. CDR1 PRHDT and CDR2 FYEKMQ were looked up in the germline V gene (reference sequence). The CDR3 numbers 13 residues from cysteine through phenylalanine. The DNA shown is the 39-base CDR3, in frame from base 1. At the junction V is shortened by 5 bases and J by 8 bases; bases outside the gene matches: 4. Sample treatment or condition, as interpreted from the label and publication: allogeneic hematopoietic cell transplantation with graft depleted of TCRalphabeta T cells and CD19 B cells. The children who served as transplant recipients had been given grafts of TCRalphabeta/CD19-depleted allogeneic hematopoietic cells. Receptor amplification or capture employed PCR. TCRdb names Illumina HiSeq 2500 as the instrument used. To normalize quantification of the TCRbeta repertoire, the TCR libraries were built with molecular barcoding that relied on unique molecular identifiers. TCRdb reworked the public reads: Q25 trimming with fastp, MiXCR clone assembly, productive beta chains retained. Merged by CDR3 protein, the rows form single entries marked with the most common genes and DNA. The sample table lists 250,000 or so distinct CDR3 sequences, less than 9% of them with a count of one. Jointly, the top ten make up nearly 6.5% of the sample.

The starting material was PBMCs, mostly from graft donor cells, obtained 180 days after TCRalphabeta/CD19-depleted stem cell transplant. The V and J genes are TRBV13 and TRBJ1-4, with 8 middle bases fitting TRBD1. This TCR was sampled from a male patient under 18 who had a stem cell transplant for acute lymphoblastic leukemia, so the T cells may come from the graft donor. The DNA is as follows: TGTGCCAGCAGCGCGAGACAGGGGGAAAAACTGTTTTTT. Its amino acids are CASSARQGEKLFF.